Sequencing of this TCR beta chain was carried out in a study of control samples from healthy donors and cancer patients. The CDR3 spans 12 residues. The germline V gene encodes CDR1 SNHLY and CDR2 FYNNEI. V dropped 7 bases and J dropped 6; count of bases not matched to a gene: 3. The protocol was immunoSEQ multiplex PCR, while the TCRdb copy is restricted to in-frame clones and leaves out a portion. The sample consists of about 130,000 clones, 85% to 95% of them appearing once. This receptor was taken from a man aged 80 or over with head and neck cancer. V and J are TRBV2 and TRBJ1-5; TRBD1 agrees at 7 bases. The sample consisted of PBMCs. The CDR3 DNA is TGTGCCAGCATGACAGGGAGTCAGCCCCAGCATTTT. It is translated as CASMTGSQPQHF.